These T cell receptor beta chains were read from a single sample in a study of blood T cell repertoires in COVID-19. Measured with immunoSEQ multiplex PCR; TCRdb has only the in-frame clones, and not every one. Here the sample spans roughly 340,000 clones, more than 80% being singletons. The sequenced sample was peripheral blood. These receptor sequences come from a woman between 25 and 40 years old with COVID-19, enrolled during active disease. The CDR3 runs from the conserved cysteine through the conserved F or W. The D gene is left open where the match is weak. Clone sizes are given selectively: once, few, many, or a class where the clone is expanded.

size: -
D: -
J: TRBJ2-1
V: TRBV2
DNA: TGTGCCAGCAGTGAAGAGTGGGGAGGTTACGGTGAGCAGTTCTTC
CDR3: CASSEEWGGYGEQFF

size: -
D: -
J: TRBJ1-2
V: TRBV27
DNA: TGTGCCACCAGCGGGAACTATGGCTACACCTTC
CDR3: CATSGNYGYTF

size: -
D: TRBD1
J: TRBJ2-2
V: TRBV7-8
DNA: TGTGCCAGCAGACCGTCGGGACAGGGGTATACCGGGGAGCTGTTTTTT
CDR3: CASRPSGQGYTGELFF

size: -
D: TRBD2
J: TRBJ2-3
V: TRBV28
DNA: TGTGCCAGCAGTTCTTACATAGCGGGAGCGGATACGCAGTATTTT
CDR3: CASSSYIAGADTQYF

size: -
D: -
J: TRBJ1-6
V: TRBV5-5
DNA: TGTGCCAGCAGCTTAAGAAAAGGGAGGGACTCACCCCTCCACTTT
CDR3: CASSLRKGRDSPLHF

size: -
D: -
J: TRBJ1-2
V: TRBV14
DNA: TGTGCCAGCAGCCATAGGTTCGGGGGCTATGGCTACACCTTC
CDR3: CASSHRFGGYGYTF

size: -
D: TRBD1
J: TRBJ2-1
V: TRBV5-6
DNA: TGTGCCAGCAGCTTGGTCTGGGACAGGGTAAAAGATGAGCAGTTCTTC
CDR3: CASSLVWDRVKDEQFF

size: few
D: -
J: TRBJ1-1
V: TRBV11-2
DNA: TGTGCCAGCAGCTTAGCGGTGGGGCGGTATGAAGCTTTCTTT
CDR3: CASSLAVGRYEAFF

size: -
D: TRBD2
J: TRBJ2-1
V: TRBV7-2
DNA: TGTGCCAGCAGCCCACCGACTAGCGGGAGTGTATCCTACAATGAGCAGTTCTTC
CDR3: CASSPPTSGSVSYNEQFF

size: -
D: TRBD1
J: TRBJ2-1
V: TRBV27
DNA: TGTGCCAGCATCTCAAGGGGGCTGACCTACAATGAGCAGTTCTTC
CDR3: CASISRGLTYNEQFF

size: -
D: -
J: TRBJ2-5
V: TRBV3-1/TRBV3-2
DNA: TGTGCCAGCAGCCCTAGCCGGCGGGTACAAGAGACCCAGTACTTC
CDR3: CASSPSRRVQETQYF

size: -
D: -
J: TRBJ1-2
V: TRBV12-1
DNA: TGTGCCGGGGGGGGGACAGGCTTTAACTATGGCTACACCTTC
CDR3: CAGGGTGFNYGYTF

size: -
D: -
J: TRBJ1-3
V: TRBV6-6
DNA: TGTGCCAGCAGGGCCAGGGAGGGTTTACGCTGGAACACCATATATTTT
CDR3: CASRAREGLRWNTIYF

size: -
D: -
J: TRBJ1-4
V: TRBV6-1
DNA: TGTGCCAGCAGTGAGGAGGCAGGGAGGCTTGAAAAACTGTTTTTT
CDR3: CASSEEAGRLEKLFF

size: -
D: TRBD1
J: TRBJ1-1
V: TRBV7-8
DNA: TGTGCCAGCAGCCTAGGAGACAGGGGGCAGAACACTGAAGCTTTCTTT
CDR3: CASSLGDRGQNTEAFF

size: -
D: TRBD1
J: TRBJ1-3
V: TRBV6-4
DNA: TGTGCCAGCAGTGACCAGGACAGGGAACGAGGAAACACCATATATTTT
CDR3: CASSDQDRERGNTIYF

size: -
D: TRBD2
J: TRBJ2-5
V: TRBV4-2
DNA: TGTGCCAGCAGCCAAGAATCCAGCGGGGGGAGAGAGACCCAGTACTTC
CDR3: CASSQESSGGRETQYF

size: -
D: -
J: TRBJ1-3
V: TRBV5-1
DNA: TGCGCCAGCAGCTTAGTCACAGGGATCTCGTCAGGAAACACCATATATTTT
CDR3: CASSLVTGISSGNTIYF

size: -
D: -
J: TRBJ1-3
V: TRBV3-1/TRBV3-2
DNA: TGTGCCAGCAGCCAGTATCCGGGACACCCTGGAAACACCATATATTTT
CDR3: CASSQYPGHPGNTIYF

size: -
D: -
J: TRBJ1-6
V: TRBV7-2
DNA: TGTGCCAGCAGCTTAGGTCACAGGCGGGGTTCACCCCTCCACTTT
CDR3: CASSLGHRRGSPLHF

size: -
D: -
J: TRBJ2-3
V: TRBV7-2
DNA: TGTGCCAGCAGAGAGGAGGGGAGTACGCAGTATTTT
CDR3: CASREEGSTQYF

size: -
D: TRBD1
J: TRBJ2-1
V: TRBV12-3/TRBV12-4
DNA: TGTGCCAGCAGTCCCGACAGGGGTGGATTTCAGTTCTTC
CDR3: CASSPDRGGFQFF